This T cell receptor (beta chain) was sequenced for a study of blood T cell repertoires in COVID-19. Using immunoSEQ multiplex PCR, the repertoire was profiled, and TCRdb retains in-frame clones only, with some absent. This table has about 180,000 clones, about 88% appearing once. Trimming cost V 1 base and J 7 bases; bases outside gene matches: 9. CDR1 SGHDN and CDR2 FVKESK come from the germline V gene. CDR3 length: 17 residues. The receptor's source is a woman aged 25-40 years with active or convalescent COVID-19. The sequenced sample was peripheral blood. The chain carries TRBV14 and TRBJ2-1; 11 bases are a match to TRBD2. CDR3 in DNA: TGTGCCAGCAGCCAAGGACTAGCGGGGTTTCCTCAAAATGAGCAGTTCTTC. Translation gives CASSQGLAGFPQNEQFF.